These 2 T cell receptor beta chains were all obtained from the same sample, sequenced in a study of T cell changes during pregnancy in multiple sclerosis. Clones were sequenced by immunoSEQ multiplex PCR, and TCRdb holds only the in-frame ones, with some missing. Of around 26,000 clones listed, about nine tenths were seen once; the top ten hold 0.45% to 0.7%. This material consisted of CD4+ T cells from peripheral blood mononuclear cells, taken in the first trimester of pregnancy. These receptors were obtained from a female donor in good health, enrolled as a control in a pregnancy study.

The CDR3 loop reads CASRYRGDYGYTF. The CDR3 coding sequence is TGTGCCAGCAGATACAGGGGTGACTATGGCTACACCTTC. V and J are TRBV21-1 and TRBJ1-2; TRBD1 is the table's D call and was not checked against the DNA. TRBV21-1 is listed as a pseudogene. The CDR3 runs 13 residues.

This rearrangement joins TRBV11-3 to TRBJ2-1; the D gene is possibly TRBD2 (5 bases). Deletions cut 1 base from V and 8 bases from J, with 24 bases between. CDR1 and CDR2 from the germline V gene are SGHNT and YENEEA. This CDR3 is built from 18 residues. The CDR3 DNA is TGTGCCAGCAGCTTAGGCTCTCAATCGGGATGGTTAGGCGATGAGCAGTTCTTC. Translating gives CASSLGSQSGWLGDEQFF. Looking up the rest from reference TRBV11-3 and TRBJ2-1 gives the full variable domain: EAGVVQSPRYKIIEKKQPVAFWCNPISGHNTLYWYLQNLGQGPELLIRYENEEAVDDSQLPKDRFSAERLKGVDSTLKIQPAELGDSAVYLCASSLGSQSGWLGDEQFFGPGTRLTVL.